Shown below are 2 T cell receptor beta chains from a single sample sequenced in a study of blood T cell repertoires in COVID-19. This table comes from immunoSEQ multiplex PCR, and its TCRdb copy is limited to in-frame clones, with some not included. The table shows over 250,000 clones, with roughly 90% occurring only once. What was sequenced was peripheral blood. The receptor set was obtained from a woman aged 25 to 39 with COVID-19, enrolled during active disease.

The genes are TRBV4-1 and TRBJ1-4; D unresolved. From germline, CDR1 is MGHRA and CDR2 YSYEKL. V was cut by 4 bases and J by 6 bases, with 12 bases left in between. The CDR3 extends over 14 amino acids. CDR3 sequence: CASSPPTRDEKLFF. As DNA, the CDR3 is TGCGCCAGCAGCCCCCCTACCCGGGATGAAAAACTGTTTTTT.

In nucleotides, the CDR3 is TGTGCCAGCAGCCAAGGTTCCGCTAGCGGGACTTCCTACGAGCAGTACTTC. Residues: CASSQGSASGTSYEQYF. The chain has TRBV14 and TRBJ2-7, with TRBD2 matching 9 bases. There are 17 residues in the CDR3. Germline V lookup: CDR1 SGHDN, CDR2 FVKESK. The J segment lost 1 base and the V segment lost 1 base, leaving 8 bases of the junction unmatched.